The next 9 T cell receptor beta chains were all read from a single sample in a study of response to subunit inactivated influenza vaccine. MiXCR, run by TCRdb on the RT-PCR reads, gives a single entry per CDR3 protein. The data hold more than 400,000 distinct CDR3 sequences, with about 10% observed a single time. Specimen: PBMCs from blood, collected around seven weeks after vaccination. These receptors were taken from a man aged 45-65 years who received an inactivated influenza vaccine.

This clonotype was observed at least ten times. The chain employs TRBV4-2 and TRBJ2-7; tentatively, D is TRBD2 (5 bases). Germline V lookup: CDR1 LGHNA, CDR2 YNFKEQ. The CDR3 runs 15 residues. V lost 1 base to trimming and J lost 4 bases, with 14 bases between them. The chain's CDR3 is CASSQGRGGPYEQYF. DNA for the CDR3: TGTGCCAGCAGCCAAGGCCGGGGTGGGCCTTACGAGCAGTACTTC.

The rearrangement joins TRBV5-1 to TRBJ2-3; 9 nucleotides agree with TRBD2. Trimming at V came to 3 bases and at J to 5 bases, leaving 7 bases not matched to a gene. Germline CDR1 reads SGHRS; CDR2 reads YFSETQ. The CDR3 sequence is 15 residues long. The CDR3 nucleotides read TGCGCCAGCAGCTGGATAGCGGGGGCCCGAGATACGCAGTATTTT. Translating it yields CASSWIAGARDTQYF.

The chain combines TRBV29-1 with TRBJ2-1; no definite D call. The germline gives CDR1 SQVTM, CDR2 ANQGSEA. V lost 4 bases and J 4 bases, leaving 11 bases between the germline ends. The CDR3 covers 13 residues. CDR3 sequence reads: CSVGSRRYNEQFF. The DNA for the CDR3 is TGCAGCGTTGGCTCACGAAGGTACAATGAGCAGTTCTTC.

The V gene is TRBV5-6, the J gene TRBJ2-7, with 13 bases matching TRBD2. Germline V gene lookup returns CDR1 SGHDT and CDR2 YYEEEE. The trim removed 7 bases at V and 4 bases at J, leaving 8 bases unmatched. The CDR3 loop spans 15 amino acids. CDR3 residues: CASRGRTSGGYEQYF. CDR3 sequence (DNA): TGTGCCAGCCGGGGTCGGACTAGCGGGGGATACGAGCAGTACTTC.

The sample holds many counts of this clonotype. The chain has TRBV20-1 and TRBJ2-5; TRBD2 might be the D (5 bases). Trimming removed 6 bases from V and 5 bases from J, with 7 bases in between. CDR3 length equals 10 residues. Germline CDR1 DFQATT, CDR2 SNEGSKA (reference sequence). The CDR3 nucleotides are TGCAGTGCCCAGCGGGAGACCCAGTACTTC. Translation gives CSAQRETQYF.

This clonotype has a count of ten or more. This chain joins TRBV29-1 and TRBJ2-7, with 10 bases matching TRBD1. This CDR3 has 12 amino acids. Unmatched junction bases numbered 0, after V lost 4 bases and J lost 3 bases. The germline V gene has CDR1 SQVTM and CDR2 ANQGSEA. CDR3 nucleotides: TGCAGCGTTGGGGACAGGGGCTACGAGCAGTACTTC. This translates into CSVGDRGYEQYF.

This clonotype was seen only a few times. This sequence joins TRBV20-1 and TRBJ1-2, with D perhaps TRBD1 (6 bases). This CDR3 is 14 amino acids long. V shed 2 bases and J shed 8 bases, with 18 bases lying between them. Germline CDR1 DFQATT, CDR2 SNEGSKA (reference sequence). CDR3 in DNA: TGCAGTGCTAGATTGGGCGGGGGCAAAGGAGGCTACACCTTC. Translation gives CSARLGGGKGGYTF.

This clonotype was seen at least ten times. CDR3 nucleotides: TGCAGCGTCGATGGACAGGGGACCTACAATGAGCAGTTCTTC. This sequence encodes CSVDGQGTYNEQFF. The chain links TRBV29-1 to TRBJ2-1; 9 nucleotides align to TRBD1. There are 14 residues in the CDR3. V shed 6 bases and J 2 bases; nucleotides not matched to a gene: 5. Germline loops: CDR1 SQVTM, CDR2 ANQGSEA.

This clonotype was detected many times. The gene calls are TRBV12-3 or TRBV12-4 and TRBJ1-2; D possibly corresponds to TRBD1 (5 bases). CDR3 size: 14 residues. Trimming removed 6 bases from V and 6 bases from J, with 17 bases in between. CDR3 nucleotide sequence: TGTGCCAGCAGGCGAAACCAGGGTCTTAATGGCTACACCTTC. This codes for CASRRNQGLNGYTF.